This T cell receptor (beta chain) was captured by sequencing in a study of cytomegalovirus exposure and HLA in healthy donors. Study-level points and caveats: CMV serostatus was the sole immune exposure information available. Association with HLA alleles at 0.05 false discovery rate was found for around 17,000 TCR beta sequences in a later analysis.

The study ran its PCR with 60 Vbeta and 13 Jbeta primers. Original data processing: Approximately 78 million unique TCR beta chains, roughly 11 million of them shared, were counted by a later analysis. TCRdb's copy holds only in-frame clones and misses some; the assay was immunoSEQ multiplex PCR. V, J and clone size derive from that table, while D and trimming were established from the DNA sequence. This table holds some 110,000 clones, 55% to 80% found once. This clone has more than one count but fewer than ten. Its antigen remains unidentified. Germline V gene lookup returns CDR1 SEHNR and CDR2 FQNEAQ (reference sequence). V lost 1 base and J 6 bases, leaving 13 bases between the germline ends. This CDR3 has 15 residues.

The genes are TRBV7-9 and TRBJ1-5, with D hard to call. The TCR was taken from a woman aged 25 to 39 in good health and CMV-seronegative. The source material was PBMCs. Here the CDR3 reads CASSLGGPIPQPQHF. CDR3 nucleotides: TGTGCCAGCAGCTTAGGCGGGCCAATTCCTCAGCCCCAGCATTTT.